These 22 T cell receptor beta chains share one sample of origin, sequenced in a study of molecular identifiers for immune sequencing clone quantification. One entry per CDR3 protein, called by TCRdb with MiXCR from the PCR reads. The table lists about 630,000 distinct CDR3 sequences, around 25% of them singletons, with around 0.78% in the top ten. The sample taken for sequencing was naive CD8+ T cells from blood, with Jurkat cell RNA spiked in. The subset is: FACS-sorted CD8+CD4-CCR7+CD45RA+ naive T cells. The receptors here all came from a human donor in good health. Some libraries in this study had Jurkat cell RNA spiked in.

Many counts were recorded for this clonotype. This sequence joins TRBV20-1 and TRBJ2-7; 7 nucleotides align to TRBD2. Germline CDR1 is DFQATT and CDR2 is SNEGSKA (reference sequence). J gave up 5 bases and V 5 bases, and 9 bases lay outside the gene matches. CDR3 size: 13 residues. This CDR3 reads CSAPTGGSHEQYF. In DNA form, the CDR3 reads TGCAGTGCTCCGACGGGGGGTAGTCACGAGCAGTACTTC.

In regard to this clonotype: A read error is possible here, since a much larger clone lies one base away. The chain recombines TRBV7-9 with TRBJ1-4; 7 bases are shared with TRBD1. This CDR3 comprises 15 residues. Germline V gene lookup returns CDR1 SEHNR and CDR2 FQNEAQ (reference sequence). The CDR3 DNA sequence: TGTGCCAGCAGCGACGCCGCGACAGGGAATGAAAGACTGTTTTTT. Translation: CASSDAATGNERLFF.

There are a few counts of this clonotype. The CDR3 nucleotides are TGTGCCAGCAACGAGGTGCGGGAGGACGACAATGAGCAGTTCTTC. It is translated as CASNEVREDDNEQFF. V gene TRBV12-3 or TRBV12-4 combines with J gene TRBJ2-1; TRBD2 agrees at 8 bases. V shed 7 bases and J 5 bases; nucleotides not matched to a gene: 10. This CDR3 spans 15 amino acids.

In this sample, this clonotype turned up a few times. The chain employs TRBV19 and TRBJ2-7, with 11 bases that match TRBD2. The CDR3 is 15 amino acids. J was trimmed by 5 bases and V by 7 bases; bases with no gene match: 10. Germline V gives CDR1 LNHDA, CDR2 SQIVND (reference sequence). Here the CDR3 reads CASKKELAGAHEQYF. In nucleotides, the CDR3 is TGTGCCAGTAAAAAGGAACTAGCGGGAGCCCACGAGCAGTACTTC.

This clonotype was seen only a few times. The chain uses TRBV6-2 or TRBV6-3 and TRBJ2-1; D is undetermined. This CDR3 contains 14 residues. V was cut by 2 bases and J by 5 bases, with 10 bases left in between. Germline CDR1 is MNHEY and CDR2 is SVGEGT. The CDR3 region has the DNA TGTGCCAGCAGTTACGTAGGGTTCGACAATGAGCAGTTCTTC. Its protein product is CASSYVGFDNEQFF.

This clonotype was counted only a few times. The chain links TRBV20-1 to TRBJ1-5; D gene ambiguous. Germline CDR1 is DFQATT and CDR2 is SNEGSKA (reference sequence). Between the trimmed V and J ends, which lost 0 bases and 9 bases, there was a span of 18 bases. This CDR3 is built from 15 residues. CDR3 protein: CSARDQKGRIRPQHF. The DNA for the CDR3 is TGCAGTGCTAGAGATCAGAAGGGAAGGATTCGGCCCCAGCATTTT.

Worth noting for this clonotype: It may be a read error: a sequence one base away is much more abundant. The chain links TRBV10-3 to TRBJ1-5; D is unclear. CDR3 length: 14 amino acids. Germline V gene lookup returns CDR1 ENHRY and CDR2 SYGVKD. Trimming took off 0 bases at V and 7 bases at J, with 10 bases between the two ends. CDR3 region: CAISESDNYQPQHF. Here the CDR3 DNA reads TGTGCCATCAGTGAGTCAGACAACTACCAGCCCCAGCATTTT.

This clonotype was observed many times. The chain recombines TRBV4-1 with TRBJ2-3; perhaps TRBD1 as D (5 bases). The germline gives CDR1 MGHRA, CDR2 YSYEKL. With 3 bases removed from V and 1 base from J, the gap between germline ends came to 11 bases. The CDR3 runs 15 residues. CDR3 sequence: CASSQVEGGTDTQYF. The DNA for the CDR3 is TGCGCCAGCAGCCAGGTAGAAGGGGGCACAGATACGCAGTATTTT.

The DNA for the CDR3 is TGTGCCAGCAGTTTGGCCTACTCGGCTGAGCAGTTCTTC. This gives the protein CASSLAYSAEQFF. The chain uses TRBV6-5 and TRBJ2-1, with D unresolved. Trimming took 4 bases from V and 9 from J, leaving 13 bases between them. CDR1 and CDR2 (germline): MNHEY, SVGAGI. The CDR3 extends over 13 amino acids.

This clonotype occurred many times. This chain joins TRBV20-1 and TRBJ2-3, with a possible D match to TRBD1 (5 bases). The V gene lost 3 bases and the J gene lost 0 bases, with 19 bases spanning the gap. The CDR3 extends over 17 amino acids. In germline, CDR1 is DFQATT, CDR2 SNEGSKA (reference sequence). The CDR3 is CSASRAQDFVSTDTQYF. The CDR3 DNA is TGCAGTGCTAGTAGGGCACAGGATTTCGTTAGCACAGATACGCAGTATTTT.

Many counts were recorded for this clonotype. The gene calls are TRBV6-5 and TRBJ2-7; D gene uncertain. Trimming cost V 2 bases and J 1 base, with 12 bases left between them. This CDR3 spans 15 amino acids. The V gene's germline CDR1 is MNHEY and CDR2 SVGAGI. CDR3 DNA: TGTGCCAGCAGTTACAAGGGCTGGGATTCCTACGAGCAGTACTTC. It codes for CASSYKGWDSYEQYF.

V is TRBV4-1 and J is TRBJ2-7, with D possibly matching TRBD2 (6 bases). V lost 4 bases to trimming and J lost 5 bases, with 18 bases between them. Germline V gene sequence: CDR1 MGHRA, CDR2 YSYEKL. This CDR3 contains 15 residues. CDR3 in amino acids: CASSRTSISSHEQYF. The CDR3, as DNA: TGCGCCAGCAGCCGCACTAGCATTTCATCCCACGAGCAGTACTTC.

The CDR3, as DNA: TGCGCCAGCAGCCATTTAGCGAACACCGGGGAGCTGTTTTTT. Its protein product is CASSHLANTGELFF. The chain has TRBV4-3 and TRBJ2-2; D gene unclear. Germline lookup yields CDR1 LGHNA and CDR2 YSLEER. There are 14 residues in the CDR3. V gave up 3 bases and J gave up 0 bases, with 5 bases separating them.

This clonotype was detected many times. The rearrangement uses TRBV20-1 and TRBJ2-7; perhaps TRBD2 as D (6 bases). Germline V gene sequence: CDR1 DFQATT, CDR2 SNEGSKA (reference sequence). Trimming removed 6 bases at V and 1 base at J, with 13 bases between. The CDR3 is made up of 13 amino acids. The CDR3 reads CSARDSESYEQYF. In DNA form, the CDR3 reads TGCAGTGCCCGGGACTCCGAGTCCTACGAGCAGTACTTC.

This clonotype has a count of ten or more. The CDR3 nucleotides read TGCGCCAGCAGCCAAGAAACCATACTCACTGAAGCTTTCTTT. It yields the protein CASSQETILTEAFF. This chain links TRBV4-1 with TRBJ1-1; D gene unclear. The V gene's germline CDR1 is MGHRA and CDR2 YSYEKL. Trimming left V 0 bases short and J 4 bases short, with 9 bases between. The CDR3 sequence is 14 residues long.

This rearrangement joins TRBV2 to TRBJ2-7; a weak D match, TRBD1 (6 bases). Trimming cost V 11 bases and J 0 bases, with 14 bases left between them. The CDR3 extends over 13 amino acids. Germline CDR1 reads SNHLY; CDR2 reads FYNNEI. For the CDR3, the DNA is TGTGCCGCAAAAGGGGACAACTCCTACGAGCAGTACTTC. Protein: CAAKGDNSYEQYF.

As regards this clonotype: Relative to the germline gene, one junction end is altered; a read error may explain this. The chain is built from TRBV7-6 and TRBJ2-7; 8 bases line up with TRBD1. There are 14 residues in the CDR3. Germline V gene sequence: CDR1 SGHVS, CDR2 FNYEAQ. The chain's CDR3 is CTSSLDRGGYEQYF. CDR3 coding DNA: TGTACCAGCAGCTTAGACAGGGGTGGCTACGAGCAGTACTTC.

Only a few counts were recorded for this clonotype. The V and J genes are TRBV2 and TRBJ2-1; TRBD2 matches 7 bases. CDR1 is SNHLY and CDR2 is FYNNEI in the germline V gene. The CDR3 spans 17 residues. J was trimmed by 0 bases and V by 1 base; bases with no gene match: 6. CDR3 sequence (DNA): TGTGCCAGCAGTGAAGATCTAGCGGCGATCTCCTACAATGAGCAGTTCTTC. This sequence encodes CASSEDLAAISYNEQFF.

This chain links TRBV6-2 or TRBV6-3 with TRBJ2-7; the D call may be TRBD1 or TRBD2 (5 bases each). CDR3 length equals 16 residues. Germline CDR1 MNHEY, CDR2 SVGEGT. Between the trimmed V and J ends, which lost 5 bases and 7 bases, there was a span of 24 bases. As DNA, the CDR3 is TGTGCCAGCAGTAATGAGGGACCCGGGCCCTATCGGGAGCAGTACTTC. It specifies CASSNEGPGPYREQYF.

This clonotype was detected a few times. This sequence joins TRBV13 and TRBJ1-1, with 7 positions matching TRBD1. V lost 2 bases, J lost 1 base, and 13 bases stayed unmatched. Germline loops: CDR1 PRHDT, CDR2 FYEKMQ (reference sequence). CDR3 length: 18 amino acids. The CDR3 region is CASSLSQGHPRKNTEAFF. CDR3 DNA: TGTGCCAGCAGCTTATCACAGGGGCACCCCCGAAAGAACACTGAAGCTTTCTTT.

Details on this clonotype: One end of the junction does not line up with germline, which may come from a read error. The chain combines TRBV5-6 with TRBJ2-7, with 9 nucleotides matching TRBD1. The CDR3 extends over 14 amino acids. Germline CDR1 reads SGHDT; CDR2 reads YYEEEE. For the CDR3, the DNA is TGTGCCAGCAGCTACGGGACAGGGACCTACGAGCGGTACTTC. Amino acid sequence: CASSYGTGTYERYF.

CDR3 amino acids: CASSLGPAAYGYTF. As DNA, the CDR3 is TGTGCCAGCAGTTTGGGGCCGGCGGCTTATGGCTACACCTTC. J is TRBJ1-2 and V is TRBV12-3 or TRBV12-4; D perhaps matches TRBD1 (5 bases). V was shortened by 3 bases and J by 5 bases, with 13 bases between the two germline ends. The CDR3 consists of 14 residues.